This is a list of T cell receptor beta chains from one sample in a study of TIL therapy for anti-PD-1-resistant metastatic lung cancer. Assay used: immunoSEQ multiplex PCR; TCRdb lists only in-frame clones, some missing. The repertoire holds tens of thousands of clones, 69% seen once, with less than 8% in the top ten. The source was blood, collected at baseline. These TCRs come from a person aged 25 to 80 with non-small cell lung cancer. Each CDR3 is given with its conserved first and last residue. Fields, in order: CDR3 protein, CDR3 DNA, J gene, clone size, V gene, D gene. The D gene is left open where the match is weak. Rows may omit the clone size; those that give it use once, few, many or a size class.

CASGSQGGNTEAFF,TGCGCCAGCGGGTCACAGGGGGGGAACACTGAAGCTTTCTTT,TRBJ1-1,.,TRBV5-1,TRBD1
CASSEVSLRETQYF,TGTGCCAGCAGTGAAGTTTCCTTGAGAGAGACCCAGTACTTC,TRBJ2-5,.,TRBV2,.
CASSFLALAGGNEQFF,TGCGCCAGCAGCTTTTTGGCCCTAGCGGGAGGGAATGAGCAGTTCTTC,TRBJ2-1,.,TRBV5-1,TRBD2
CASSLDGQPNEKLFF,TGCGCCAGCAGCTTGGATGGACAGCCGAATGAAAAACTGTTTTTT,TRBJ1-4,.,TRBV5-1,.
CASSLTGGIYEQYF,TGCGCCAGCAGCTTGACAGGGGGGATCTACGAGCAGTACTTC,TRBJ2-7,.,TRBV5-1,TRBD1
CASSTPGALNEQFF,TGTGCCAGTAGTACTCCCGGGGCACTAAATGAGCAGTTCTTC,TRBJ2-1,.,TRBV19,.
CASSFLLRRSGTEAFF,TGTGCCAGCAGCTTCCTACTTAGACGTTCGGGCACTGAAGCTTTCTTT,TRBJ1-1,.,TRBV5-5,.
CASSIVGANQPQHF,TGTGCCAGTAGTATAGTCGGGGCAAATCAGCCCCAGCATTTT,TRBJ1-5,.,TRBV19,.
CASSVGPMRKETQYF,TGTGCCAGCAGCGTAGGTCCAATGCGGAAAGAGACCCAGTACTTC,TRBJ2-5,.,TRBV9,.
CASSLGSPGANVLTF,TGTGCCAGCAGCTTAGGGTCGCCTGGGGCCAACGTCCTGACTTTC,TRBJ2-6,few,TRBV7-3,.
CASSPRTGSEQYF,TGTGCCAGCAGCCCTCGGACAGGGTCCGAGCAGTACTTC,TRBJ2-7,.,TRBV9,TRBD1
CASSVGTSAYYEQYF,TGCGCCAGCAGCGTGGGGACTAGCGCTTACTACGAGCAGTACTTC,TRBJ2-7,.,TRBV5-1,TRBD2
CATSRDVAALSTDTQYF,TGTGCCACCAGCAGAGACGTGGCTGCCCTAAGCACAGATACGCAGTATTTT,TRBJ2-3,.,TRBV15,.
CASTVGDGDTQYF,TGTGCCAGCACGGTCGGGGACGGAGATACGCAGTATTTT,TRBJ2-3,.,TRBV6-1,.
CASSPGVTGELFF,TGTGCCAGCAGTCCTGGGGTCACCGGGGAGCTGTTTTTT,TRBJ2-2,.,TRBV25-1,.
CSVARTGVEKLFF,TGCAGCGTGGCAAGGACAGGGGTTGAAAAACTGTTTTTT,TRBJ1-4,.,TRBV29-1,TRBD1
CAWSRGFGGELFF,TGTGCCTGGAGTCGTGGCTTCGGCGGGGAGCTGTTTTTT,TRBJ2-2,.,TRBV30,.
CASSLPGLAGDSSYNEQFF,TGCGCCAGCAGCCTCCCGGGACTAGCGGGAGATAGTAGCTACAATGAGCAGTTCTTC,TRBJ2-1,.,TRBV5-1,TRBD2
CASPDRGYQETQYF,TGTGCCAGCCCGGACAGGGGGTACCAAGAGACCCAGTACTTC,TRBJ2-5,.,TRBV6-4,TRBD1
CASSPAGGLGNF,TGTGCCAGCAGCCCGGCGGGGGGCCTAGGGAACTTC,TRBJ2-7,.,TRBV5-6,TRBD2
CASSLRTGGYTGELFF,TGTGCCAGCAGTCTACGGACAGGGGGCTACACCGGGGAGCTGTTTTTT,TRBJ2-2,once,TRBV6-6,TRBD1